A selection of T cell receptor beta chains follows, all from one sample in a study of tumor-infiltrating lymphocytes in oesophageal squamous cell carcinoma. TCRdb called the PCR reads again in MiXCR, with one record for every CDR3 protein. The sample comprises 18,000 or so distinct CDR3 sequences, roughly two fifths of which are singletons, and about 28% rests with the top ten. Specimen: esophageal tumor tissue. All receptors derive from a male donor with esophageal squamous cell carcinoma. Each CDR3 is given with its conserved first and last residue. D genes are given only for firm matches. Part of the rows lack a size; the others show once, few, many or a class for expanded clones.

CDR3 length	J gene	D gene	clone size	V gene	CDR3 protein	CDR3 DNA
13	TRBJ2-7	.	.	TRBV2	CASEGGHSYEQYF	TGTGCCAGCGAGGGGGGCCACTCCTACGAGCAGTACTTC
14	TRBJ2-7	TRBD2	.	TRBV5-1	CASSLSAGEREQYF	TGCGCCAGCAGCTTGTCAGCGGGGGAACGCGAGCAGTACTTC
11	TRBJ1-2	.	.	TRBV14	CASSLGVGYTF	TGTGCCAGCAGCCTGGGAGTTGGCTACACCTTC
14	TRBJ2-1	.	.	TRBV3-1	CASGDLSSYNEQFF	TGTGCCAGCGGCGATCTTAGCTCCTACAATGAGCAGTTCTTC
15	TRBJ2-7	TRBD2	many	TRBV18	CASSPPGLAGAFQYF	TGTGCCAGCTCACCCCCGGGACTAGCGGGAGCCTTCCAGTACTTC
13	TRBJ2-2	.	medium-sized	TRBV7-3	CASSLGSTGELFF	TGTGCCAGCAGCTTAGGGAGCACCGGGGAGCTGTTTTTT
12	TRBJ2-5	.	medium-sized	TRBV12-3/TRBV12-4	CASGGVQETQYF	TGTGCCAGCGGGGGCGTCCAAGAGACCCAGTACTTC
16	TRBJ2-2	.	many	TRBV5-1	CASSLVLVASFGELFF	TGCGCCAGCAGCTTGGTACTAGTCGCTTCCTTCGGGGAGCTGTTTTTT
14	TRBJ2-5	TRBD1	.	TRBV5-3	CASSLRDRGGTQYF	TGTGCCAGCAGCTTACGGGACAGGGGCGGGACCCAGTACTTC
17	TRBJ1-2	TRBD1	medium-sized	TRBV7-6	CASSLEIGDRGGYGYTF	TGTGCCAGCAGCTTAGAAATCGGTGACAGGGGTGGTTATGGCTACACCTTC
12	TRBJ2-1	TRBD1	.	TRBV12-3/TRBV12-4	CASTRGRNEQFF	TGTGCCAGCACCAGGGGGAGAAATGAGCAGTTCTTC
16	TRBJ2-1	.	.	TRBV7-6	CASSLVQGTPYNEQFF	TGTGCCAGCAGCTTAGTCCAAGGGACTCCCTACAATGAGCAGTTCTTC
16	TRBJ2-5	TRBD2	.	TRBV7-2	CASSLGLAGDQETQYF	TGTGCCAGCAGCCTCGGACTAGCGGGAGATCAAGAGACCCAGTACTTC
15	TRBJ2-7	TRBD1	.	TRBV5-6	CASSFPGQGAYEQYF	TGTGCCAGCAGCTTCCCGGGACAGGGAGCCTACGAGCAGTACTTC
14	TRBJ1-1	.	few	TRBV14	CASSQDGWGTEAFF	TGTGCCAGCAGCCAAGATGGATGGGGGACTGAAGCTTTCTTT
14	TRBJ2-3	.	many	TRBV7-8	CASSLASDTDTQYF	TGTGCCAGCAGCTTAGCTTCAGATACAGATACGCAGTATTTT
15	TRBJ2-3	.	.	TRBV7-3	CASSLNSGSTDTQYF	TGTGCCAGCAGCTTAAATAGCGGTAGCACAGATACGCAGTATTTT
14	TRBJ2-1	.	many	TRBV7-2	CASSLGLSYNEQFF	TGTGCCAGCAGCTTAGGGCTGTCCTACAATGAGCAGTTCTTC
15	TRBJ2-6	.	many	TRBV7-2	CASSLGLSVANVLTF	TGTGCCAGCAGCTTAGGGCTAAGTGTGGCCAACGTCCTGACTTTC
14	TRBJ2-7	TRBD1	many	TRBV7-2	CAGRRTGGVYEQYF	TGTGCCGGCAGACGGACAGGGGGGGTCTACGAGCAGTACTTC
16	TRBJ2-2	TRBD2	once	TRBV7-2	CASSLAGLAGTGELFF	TGTGCCAGCAGCTTAGCCGGACTAGCGGGCACCGGGGAGCTGTTTTTT
13	TRBJ2-5	.	.	TRBV7-3	CASSLGQMETQYF	TGTGCCAGCAGCTTAGGACAGATGGAGACCCAGTACTTC
18	TRBJ2-7	TRBD1	.	TRBV28	CASSLPSPRGQGAGEQYF	TGTGCCAGCAGTTTACCTTCGCCTCGGGGACAGGGGGCGGGTGAGCAGTACTTC
13	TRBJ2-7	.	few	TRBV10-3	CAISPSTSYEQYF	TGTGCCATCAGTCCTTCAACTAGCTACGAGCAGTACTTC
17	TRBJ2-5	TRBD2	few	TRBV20-1	CSARDLQLAGERETQYF	TGCAGTGCTAGAGATCTTCAACTAGCGGGAGAAAGGGAGACCCAGTACTTC
15	TRBJ2-2	TRBD1	.	TRBV2	CASRSGQGGTGELFF	TGTGCCAGCAGGTCGGGACAGGGGGGCACCGGGGAGCTGTTTTTT
13	TRBJ2-5	.	.	TRBV7-3	CASSLTPSETQYF	TGTGCCAGCAGCTTAACCCCCTCGGAGACCCAGTACTTC
15	TRBJ2-5	.	many	TRBV7-8	CASSLAGGGADEQYF	TGTGCCAGCAGCTTAGCGGGAGGGGGAGCGGATGAGCAGTACTTC
17	TRBJ2-7	TRBD2	.	TRBV7-2	CASSVLYGLEGSHEQYF	TGTGCCAGCAGCGTCCTATACGGACTAGAAGGCAGCCACGAGCAGTACTTC
13	TRBJ2-3	.	medium-sized	TRBV7-2	CASSRLVRDTQYF	TGTGCCAGCAGCCGACTAGTACGAGATACGCAGTATTTT
16	TRBJ2-7	TRBD2	medium-sized	TRBV7-2	CASSLAAGGQAYEQYF	TGTGCCAGCAGCTTAGCCGCGGGGGGGCAAGCCTACGAGCAGTACTTC
15	TRBJ2-1	TRBD1	.	TRBV7-3	CASSSTGGPYNEQFF	TGTGCCAGCAGCTCGACAGGGGGCCCCTACAATGAGCAGTTCTTC
15	TRBJ2-1	TRBD2	.	TRBV7-2	CASSSNSGRINEQFF	TGTGCCAGCAGCTCTAATAGCGGGAGGATCAATGAGCAGTTCTTC
15	TRBJ2-3	TRBD1	.	TRBV7-6	CASSLATGVADTQYF	TGTGCCAGCAGCTTAGCTACAGGGGTGGCCGATACGCAGTATTTT
15	TRBJ2-2	TRBD2	medium-sized	TRBV7-2	CASSLAFGLAGVGFF	TGTGCCAGCAGCTTAGCCTTTGGACTAGCGGGAGTGGGGTTTTTT
15	TRBJ2-2	.	.	TRBV12-3/TRBV12-4	CASNPNGVKTGELFF	TGTGCCAGCAACCCTAACGGGGTGAAGACCGGGGAGCTGTTTTTT
12	TRBJ1-1	TRBD1	many	TRBV5-8	CATGQGRTEAFF	TGTGCCACGGGACAGGGAAGGACTGAAGCTTTCTTT
15	TRBJ2-7	TRBD2	.	TRBV6-5	CASRHSGGASYEQYF	TGTGCCAGCAGACATAGCGGGGGGGCCTCCTACGAGCAGTACTTC
13	TRBJ2-7	.	many	TRBV5-1	CASSRGSSYEQYF	TGCGCCAGCAGTCGCGGTTCTTCCTACGAGCAGTACTTC
17	TRBJ2-1	TRBD2	.	TRBV6-6	CASSYGPGTSLFYEQFF	TGTGCCAGCAGTTACGGCCCCGGGACTAGCTTGTTCTATGAGCAGTTCTTC
19	TRBJ2-5	TRBD2	.	TRBV7-6	CASSLRGGLAGGPRETQYF	TGTGCCAGCAGCTTAAGGGGAGGACTAGCGGGGGGGCCCAGAGAGACCCAGTACTTC
19	TRBJ2-3	TRBD1	.	TRBV11-2	CASSFFPESGGLDTDTQYF	TGTGCCAGCAGCTTTTTTCCCGAATCAGGGGGCTTGGACACAGATACGCAGTATTTT
16	TRBJ2-3	.	medium-sized	TRBV7-6	CASSAPPDQPSDTQYF	TGTGCCAGCAGCGCACCCCCGGACCAACCCTCCGATACGCAGTATTTT
14	TRBJ2-1	TRBD1	.	TRBV5-1	CASSLATGGNEQFF	TGCGCCAGCAGCTTGGCGACAGGGGGGAATGAGCAGTTCTTC
12	TRBJ2-7	.	many	TRBV7-8	CASSLDSHKQYF	TGTGCCAGCAGCTTGGACAGTCACAAGCAGTACTTC
14	TRBJ2-1	.	many	TRBV10-3	CAINAAGSVNEQFF	TGTGCCATCAATGCGGCAGGCTCCGTTAATGAGCAGTTCTTC
19	TRBJ2-1	TRBD2	.	TRBV6-1	CASSSYSTRTSGRGNEQFF	TGTGCCAGCAGTTCCTATTCTACCAGGACTAGCGGGAGGGGTAATGAGCAGTTCTTC
13	TRBJ1-2	.	few	TRBV7-9	CASSHGGTYGYTF	TGTGCCAGCAGCCACGGGGGGACCTATGGCTACACCTTC
11	TRBJ2-2	.	.	TRBV7-3	CANSLTGELFF	TGTGCCAACAGCTTGACCGGGGAGCTGTTTTTT